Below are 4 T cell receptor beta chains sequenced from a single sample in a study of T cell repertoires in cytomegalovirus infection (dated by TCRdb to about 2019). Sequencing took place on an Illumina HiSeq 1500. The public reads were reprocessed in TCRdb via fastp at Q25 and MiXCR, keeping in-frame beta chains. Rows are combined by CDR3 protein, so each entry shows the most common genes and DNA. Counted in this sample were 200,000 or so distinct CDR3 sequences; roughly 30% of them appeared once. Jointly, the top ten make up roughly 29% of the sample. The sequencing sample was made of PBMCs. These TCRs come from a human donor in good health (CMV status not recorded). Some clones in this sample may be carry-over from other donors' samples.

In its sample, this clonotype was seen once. Here the CDR3 reads CSARAASRYEQYF. The CDR3 nucleotides read TGCAGTGCTAGAGCTGCGAGTCGCTACGAGCAGTACTTC. V and J are TRBV20-1 and TRBJ2-7, with D uncertain. The CDR3 sequence is 13 residues long. Germline values: CDR1 DFQATT, CDR2 SNEGSKA (reference sequence). V dropped 1 base and J dropped 3 bases, with 10 bases sitting between them.

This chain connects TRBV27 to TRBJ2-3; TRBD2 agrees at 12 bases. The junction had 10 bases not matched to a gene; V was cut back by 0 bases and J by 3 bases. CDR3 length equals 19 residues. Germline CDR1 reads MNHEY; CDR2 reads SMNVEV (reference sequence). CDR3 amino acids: CASSLSGVGLAGGTDTQYF. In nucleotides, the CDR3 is TGTGCCAGCAGTTTATCCGGGGTGGGGCTAGCGGGGGGGACAGATACGCAGTATTTT.

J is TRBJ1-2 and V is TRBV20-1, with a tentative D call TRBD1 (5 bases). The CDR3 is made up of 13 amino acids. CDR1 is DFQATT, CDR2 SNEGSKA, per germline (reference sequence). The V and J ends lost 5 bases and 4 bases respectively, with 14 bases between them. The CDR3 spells CSALAQGAYGYTF. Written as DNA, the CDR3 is TGCAGTGCTTTGGCCCAGGGCGCCTATGGCTACACCTTC.

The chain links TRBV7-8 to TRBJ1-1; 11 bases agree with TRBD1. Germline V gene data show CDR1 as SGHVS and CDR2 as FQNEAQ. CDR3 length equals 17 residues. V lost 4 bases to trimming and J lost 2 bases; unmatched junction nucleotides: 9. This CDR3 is CASSSRTGGAYNTEAFF. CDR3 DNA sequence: TGTGCCAGCAGCTCACGGACAGGGGGCGCCTACAACACTGAAGCTTTCTTT.